This entry lists 10 T cell receptor beta chains sequenced from one sample in a study of vaccination and CD4 T cells after COVID-19. The sample's treatment: roughly 10-day PBMC culture with coronavirus spike peptide pools or control peptides (ViraFEST assay). The unexposed donor gave CD4+ T cells before the COVID-19 pandemic (2011-2018). The assay that was used to sequence DNA from cultured CD4+ T cells was the Oncomine TCR Beta short-read assay. After culture, CD4+ T cells served as the source for genomic DNA extraction. Each CDR3 protein is one row after TCRdb ran MiXCR on the PCR reads. This table has about 10,000 distinct CDR3 sequences, 35% appearing once. These receptors have no identified antigens. Sequenced input: CD4+ T cells from blood, cultured in vitro. These receptors came from a human donor in good health.

This chain connects TRBV19 to TRBJ1-2, with 10 bases that match TRBD1. This CDR3 spans 16 amino acids. The junction had 7 bases not matched to a gene; V was cut back by 6 bases and J by 0 bases. The V gene's germline CDR1 is LNHDA and CDR2 SQIVND (reference sequence). The CDR3 sequence is CASSRTGGPSNYGYTF. DNA for the CDR3: TGTGCCAGTAGCCGGACAGGGGGTCCTTCTAACTATGGCTACACCTTC.

The gene calls are TRBV20-1 and TRBJ2-7, with TRBD2 as a possible D gene (6 bases). With 0 bases removed from V and 0 bases from J, the gap between germline ends came to 9 bases. Germline values: CDR1 DFQATT, CDR2 SNEGSKA (reference sequence). This CDR3 is 14 amino acids long. The chain's CDR3 is CSAREGGDSYEQYF. DNA of the CDR3: TGCAGTGCTAGAGAGGGCGGGGACTCCTACGAGCAGTACTTC.

CDR3 bases: TGTGCCAGCAGTCAGTTGGGTCTATCGCAAGGAGATACGCAGTATTTT. It is translated as CASSQLGLSQGDTQYF. This chain uses TRBV7-3 with TRBJ2-3; no clear D gene. The CDR3 spans 16 residues. Trimming stripped 6 bases from V and 5 bases from J, with 21 bases between. CDR1 is SGHTA and CDR2 is FQGTGA in the germline V gene. Full variable domain (remainder filled in from reference TRBV7-3 and TRBJ2-3): GAGVSQTPSNKVTEKGKYVELRCDPISGHTALYWYRQSLGQGPEFLIYFQGTGAADDSGLPNDRFFAVRPEGSVSTLKIQRTERGDSAVYLCASSQLGLSQGDTQYFGPGTRLTVL.

In the case of this clonotype: One end of the junction fails to match germline, which may point to a read error. The chain recombines TRBV20-1 with TRBJ2-1, with TRBD2 matching 7 bases. This CDR3 has 14 residues. Germline V gives CDR1 DFQATT, CDR2 SNEGSKA (reference sequence). The DNA of the CDR3 is TGCAGTGCTGACCCGGCAGCGGGAATGAGTGAGCTGTTCTTC. It is translated as CSADPAAGMSELFF.

The genes are TRBV7-9 and TRBJ1-2, with D maybe TRBD1 (6 bases). The CDR3 extends over 15 amino acids. The germline V gene has CDR1 SEHNR and CDR2 FQNEAQ (reference sequence). With 3 bases removed from V and 2 bases from J, the gap between germline ends came to 13 bases. This CDR3 is CASSFTGQFNYGYTF. DNA for the CDR3: TGTGCCAGCAGCTTCACTGGACAGTTCAACTATGGCTACACCTTC.

This clonotype was detected only a few times. This sequence joins TRBV19 and TRBJ2-7; 10 bases agree with TRBD2. Trimming at V came to 1 base and at J to 4 bases, leaving 7 bases not matched to a gene. The CDR3 contains 16 residues. Germline assignment: CDR1 LNHDA and CDR2 SQIVND (reference sequence). The CDR3 nucleotides read TGTGCCAGTAGTATAGGCGGAGCTAGCGGGAGTTACGAGCAGTACTTC. Translating gives CASSIGGASGSYEQYF.

The chain joins TRBV4-1 to TRBJ1-5; 9 positions match TRBD1. V was clipped by 0 bases and J by 0 bases; unmatched bases: 9. The CDR3 sequence is 19 residues long. CDR1 and CDR2 (germline): MGHRA, YSYEKL. The CDR3: CASSQERTGAKYSNQPQHF. CDR3 coding DNA: TGCGCCAGCAGCCAAGAAAGGACAGGGGCCAAATATAGCAATCAGCCCCAGCATTTT.

The gene calls are TRBV18 and TRBJ2-5, with unresolved D. Trimming removed 2 bases from V and 5 bases from J, with 6 bases in between. This CDR3 is 12 amino acids long. CDR1 KGHSH and CDR2 LQKENI come from the germline V gene. The CDR3 DNA reads as TGTGCCAGCTCACCAGAGAGGGAGACCCAGTACTTC. Amino acids: CASSPERETQYF.

This chain connects TRBV5-1 to TRBJ1-1; TRBD1 agrees at 8 bases. CDR1 is SGHRS, CDR2 YFSETQ, per germline. V trimming: 4 bases; J trimming: 1 base; junction bases outside the gene matches: 6. CDR3 size: 15 residues. The CDR3 loop is CASSATGASNTEAFF. In DNA, the CDR3 is TGCGCCAGCAGCGCGACAGGGGCGTCGAACACTGAAGCTTTCTTT.

The gene calls are TRBV20-1 and TRBJ1-4; D gene unclear. The germline gives CDR1 DFQATT, CDR2 SNEGSKA (reference sequence). CDR3 length equals 13 residues. Between the trimmed V and J ends, which lost 0 bases and 0 bases, there was a span of 2 bases. The CDR3 sequence is CSARDTTNEKLFF. DNA of the CDR3: TGCAGTGCTAGAGATACAACTAATGAAAAACTGTTTTTT.